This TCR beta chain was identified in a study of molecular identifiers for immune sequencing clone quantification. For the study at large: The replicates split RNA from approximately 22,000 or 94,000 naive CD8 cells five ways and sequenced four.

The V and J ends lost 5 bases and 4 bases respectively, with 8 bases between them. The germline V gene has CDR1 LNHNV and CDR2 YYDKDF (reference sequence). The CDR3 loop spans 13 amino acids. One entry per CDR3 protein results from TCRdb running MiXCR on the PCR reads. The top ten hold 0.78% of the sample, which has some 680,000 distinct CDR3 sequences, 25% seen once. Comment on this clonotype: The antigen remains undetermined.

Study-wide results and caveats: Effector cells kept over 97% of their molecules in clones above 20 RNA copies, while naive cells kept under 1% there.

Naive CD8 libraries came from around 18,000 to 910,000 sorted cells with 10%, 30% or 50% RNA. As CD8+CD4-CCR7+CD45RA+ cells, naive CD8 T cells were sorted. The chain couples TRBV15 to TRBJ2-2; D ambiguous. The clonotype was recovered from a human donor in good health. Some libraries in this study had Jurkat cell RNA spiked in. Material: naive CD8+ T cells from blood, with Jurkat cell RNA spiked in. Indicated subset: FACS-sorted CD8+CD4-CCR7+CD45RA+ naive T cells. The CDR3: CATSFGITGELFF. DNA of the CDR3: TGTGCCACCAGCTTTGGGATCACCGGGGAGCTGTTTTTT. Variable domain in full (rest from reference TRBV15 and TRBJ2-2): DAMVIQNPRYQVTQFGKPVTLSCSQTLNHNVMYWYQQKSSQAPKLLFHYYDKDFNNEADTPDNFQSRRPNTSFCFLDIRSPGLGDTAMYLCATSFGITGELFFGEGSRLTVL.